Detailed here is one TCR beta chain. The target antigen is unknown. A much larger clone is a single base away; this may be a read error. The CDR3 ends on some other residue instead of the conserved phenylalanine or tryptophan, so this is likely a read error. The data were taken from a study of T cells in Graves' hyperthyroidism and ophthalmopathy. As for the study in general: Prior to any treatment, at the point of initial diagnosis, peripheral blood was collected.

Any patient presenting with uncontrolled infection, other autoimmune disease, pregnancy or lactation was left out. The germline V gene encodes CDR1 SEHNR and CDR2 FQNEAQ (reference sequence). The CDR3 spans 12 residues. Amplification of TCR beta CDR3 regions was performed using RNA transcripts as template. An initial round of RT-PCR targeting the TCR CDR3 relied on the HTBI primer set. TCRdb re-called the multiplex PCR reads through MiXCR, storing one row per CDR3 protein. The table includes around 800,000 distinct CDR3 sequences, approximately 40% detected once. General study points: Blood also held most thyroid clonotypes expanded beyond 0.001.

Material: blood. The chain links TRBV7-9 to TRBJ2-7; TRBD2 matches 8 bases. This TCR was recovered from a man aged 18-30 years with Graves' hyperthyroidism. The CDR3 nucleotides are TGCGCCAGCGGGAGTCAGGGGCACGAGCAGTACCTC. Translating it yields CASGSQGHEQYL.